The entry below gives a single T cell receptor beta chain sequence along with its context. Its antigen is still unknown. No per-base quality is available; no much larger clone lies one base away. Preparation of the library involved 5' RACE. The listed sequencing device is NextSeq 500. The TCR library protocol attached unique molecular identifiers to individual cDNA molecules to correct for sequencing error and PCR bias. Sequencing covered both TCR alpha and beta chains, and within each sample the abundances of alpha and beta sequences were tightly co-correlated. The paper's data handling went like this. Decombinator V4 was used to perform V gene, J gene and CDR3 annotation of TCR sequences. TCRs were defined as expanded if a significant change between any two time points was detected under a Poisson model with p below 0.0001. TCR abundances were normalised to the total number of TCRs sequenced per sample and expressed as counts per million. MAIT TCRs were defined by TRAV1-2 paired with TRAJ12, TRAJ20 or TRAJ33, and iNKT TCRs by TRAV10 paired with TRAJ18. VDJdb, accessed 1 November 2021, was searched for CMV, EBV and SARS-CoV-2 annotated TCRs, with TCRs annotated for multiple antigens excluded. The raw public data were reprocessed by TCRdb itself: fastp quality trimming at Q25, MiXCR clonotype calling, in-frame beta chains only. Duplicate CDR3 protein sequences are folded into a single record with the most common DNA and genes. The V and J calls, along with clone size, are taken from TCRdb and not from the paper's own processing. This sample is represented by around 64,000 distinct CDR3 sequences; roughly 13% of them were singletons. The ten largest clones capture 1.3% to 1.5% of the sample.

A case-control design nested within a healthcare worker cohort in London, UK, was used, with weekly nasopharyngeal swab PCR tests and blood sampling performed. Between 23 and 31 March 2020, the week of the UK lockdown, healthcare workers were enrolled and then followed up weekly for as long as 16 weeks. The data were taken from a study of early T cells in non-severe SARS-CoV-2 infection (dated by TCRdb to about 2021). Context from the whole study: Because TCR sequencing was done on bulk RNA from unsorted whole blood, the alpha and beta chains could not be paired. Study-wide conclusions, independent of this receptor: Matching against VDJdb was skewed toward anti-spike CD8 responses, likely underestimated virus-specific expansions, and missed private and CD4 specificities.

The CDR3 spans 17 residues, from the cysteine through the phenylalanine. Only CDR3 DNA remains: 51 bases, in frame from the first base. V is reduced by 3 bases and J by 2 bases, leaving a spacing of 18 bases between them. The chain is assembled from TRBV23-1 and TRBJ2-3; the D gene is perhaps TRBD1, on 6 matching bases. TRBV23-1 is filed as an ORF, its function uncertain. The clonotype comes from an adult who was a healthcare worker with PCR-confirmed SARS-CoV-2 infection or an uninfected control (not recorded which). This material consisted of whole blood, taken at baseline. The CDR3 corresponds to CASSHPPNRATTDTQYF. The DNA is TGCGCCAGCAGTCACCCCCCGAACAGGGCCACCACAGATACGCAGTATTTT.